Below are 31 T cell receptor beta chains sequenced from a single sample in a study of T cell responses to AZD1222 COVID-19 vaccine. TCRdb's table, derived via immunoSEQ multiplex PCR, lists solely in-frame clones and lacks some. The profile shows around 100,000 clones, 92% of them singletons. The starting material was peripheral blood, obtained on day 0 of AZD1222 vaccination. The receptors stem from an adult in good health.

This chain connects TRBV19 to TRBJ1-1, with 9 bases aligning to TRBD1. V shed 5 bases, J shed 3 bases, and the junction held 10 bases outside the gene matches. CDR3 size: 16 residues. Looked up from germline, CDR1 is LNHDA and CDR2 is SQIVND (reference sequence). The CDR3 DNA reads as TGTGCCAGTAGTGCCTCCCGGGACAGGGCGGACACTGAAGCTTTCTTT. It is translated as CASSASRDRADTEAFF.

This sequence joins TRBV18 and TRBJ1-1, with 8 bases that match TRBD1. With V trimmed by 5 bases and J by 4 bases, 6 bases remained unmatched. The CDR3 is made up of 14 amino acids. Per germline, CDR1 KGHSH and CDR2 LQKENI. The CDR3 protein is CASSSTTGGTEAFF. Written as DNA, the CDR3 is TGTGCCAGCTCATCAACAACAGGGGGCACTGAAGCTTTCTTT. Combining the CDR3 with reference TRBV18 and TRBJ1-1 gives the whole variable domain NAGVMQNPRHLVRRRGQEARLRCSPMKGHSHVYWYRQLPEEGLKFMVYLQKENIIDESGMPKERFSAEFPKEGPSILRIQQVVRGDSAAYFCASSSTTGGTEAFFGQGTRLTVV.

The chain employs TRBV12-5 and TRBJ1-1; D is unresolved. CDR3 length equals 12 residues. Per the germline V gene, CDR1 is LGHNT and CDR2 is FRNRAP. V was pared by 6 bases and J by 5 bases, with 10 bases between. The CDR3: CASGLGGTEAFF. The CDR3 DNA reads as TGTGCTAGTGGACTGGGCGGGACTGAAGCTTTCTTT.

This clone showed up just a few times. The chain combines TRBV19 with TRBJ2-3; D may be TRBD1 or TRBD2 (5 bases each). CDR3 length: 14 residues. CDR1 is LNHDA and CDR2 is SQIVND in the germline V gene (reference sequence). Trimming left V 1 base short and J 4 bases short, with 9 bases between. The CDR3, as DNA: TGTGCCAGTAGTATAGCGGGGCGGGCAGATACGCAGTATTTT. Amino acids: CASSIAGRADTQYF.

V and J are TRBV28 and TRBJ2-3; no definite D call. Per the germline V gene, CDR1 is MDHEN and CDR2 is SYDVKM. V lost 3 bases to trimming and J lost 4 bases, with 8 bases between them. CDR3 length: 13 residues. The CDR3: CASSLRSADTQYF. The CDR3 DNA reads as TGTGCCAGCAGTTTGAGGAGCGCAGATACGCAGTATTTT. Variable domain in full (rest from reference TRBV28 and TRBJ2-3): DVKVTQSSRYLVKRTGEKVFLECVQDMDHENMFWYRQDPGLGLRLIYFSYDVKMKEKGDIPEGYSVSREKKERFSLILESASTNQTSMYLCASSLRSADTQYFGPGTRLTVL.

The chain employs TRBV4-3 and TRBJ1-4; D perhaps matches TRBD1 (5 bases). The CDR3 runs 16 residues. V was pared by 0 bases and J by 7 bases, with 15 bases between. Looked up from germline, CDR1 is LGHNA and CDR2 is YSLEER. This chain's CDR3 is CASSQDRAGRGEKLFF. For the CDR3, the DNA is TGCGCCAGCAGCCAAGATCGGGCAGGGAGGGGTGAAAAACTGTTTTTT.

About this clone itself: Within the sample, other DNA sequences also encode this same CDR3. The chain couples TRBV7-2 to TRBJ2-5, with TRBD1 as a possible D gene (5 bases). Germline V lookup: CDR1 SGHTA, CDR2 FQGNSA. V was shortened by 4 bases and J by 1 base, with 7 bases between the two germline ends. This CDR3 has 13 amino acids. CDR3 sequence: CASSWGPQETQYF. The CDR3 DNA follows: TGTGCCAGCAGCTGGGGCCCCCAAGAGACCCAGTACTTC.

This chain uses TRBV12-5 with TRBJ2-3; TRBD2 agrees at 13 bases. V shed 6 bases and J 2 bases; nucleotides not matched to a gene: 5. Germline loops: CDR1 LGHNT, CDR2 FRNRAP. The CDR3 length is 16 residues. The CDR3 coding sequence is TGTGCTAGTGGCCTGGGACTAGCGGGGTTCACAGATACGCAGTATTTT. It yields the protein CASGLGLAGFTDTQYF.

This clone was observed once. The rearrangement links TRBV5-8 to TRBJ2-7; D remains unclear. The CDR3 totals 14 residues. CDR1 and CDR2 (germline): SGHTS, YDEGEE. V was cut by 0 bases and J by 0 bases, with 7 bases left in between. CDR3 coding DNA: TGTGCCAGCAGCTTGGAACGGATCTCCTACGAGCAGTACTTC. It specifies CASSLERISYEQYF. The full variable domain, its missing parts supplied by reference TRBV5-8 and TRBJ2-7, is EAGVTQSPTHLIKTRGQQATLRCSPISGHTSVYWYQQALGLGLQFLLWYDEGEERNRGNFPPRFSGRQFPNYSSELNVNALELEDSALYLCASSLERISYEQYFGPGTRLTVT.

This clone was seen just once. The J gene is TRBJ2-1, the V gene TRBV5-5, with 10 bases fitting TRBD2. The CDR3 spans 16 residues. Losses at the gene ends were 2 bases for V and 9 bases for J; bases not matched to a gene: 11. Germline V gives CDR1 SGHKS, CDR2 YYEKEE (reference sequence). In DNA form, the CDR3 reads TGTGCCAGCAGCTTAGCGGGAGGGCCTAGCCAGGGTGAGCAGTTCTTC. Protein product: CASSLAGGPSQGEQFF.

This clone was seen many times. The rearrangement links TRBV15 to TRBJ2-3, with TRBD2 matching 10 bases. J lost 2 bases, V lost 1 base, and 12 bases had no gene match. The CDR3 runs to 19 residues. The germline V gene encodes CDR1 LNHNV and CDR2 YYDKDF (reference sequence). CDR3 amino acids: CATSRVRTSGGSVTDTQYF. The CDR3 region has the DNA TGTGCCACCAGCAGAGTTCGGACTAGCGGAGGGTCGGTCACAGATACGCAGTATTTT.

V is TRBV5-6 and J is TRBJ2-1; 12 bases are shared with TRBD2. Germline CDR1 SGHDT, CDR2 YYEEEE. CDR3 length equals 17 residues. After removal of 0 bases from V and 6 bases from J, the junction contained 7 bases not matched to a gene. Written as DNA, the CDR3 is TGTGCCAGCAGCTTGGCCGGCTCTAGCGGGAGGGGCAATGAGCAGTTCTTC. Amino acids: CASSLAGSSGRGNEQFF. The variable domain in full, with the rest retrieved from reference TRBV5-6 and TRBJ2-1, is DAGVTQSPTHLIKTRGQQVTLRCSPKSGHDTVSWYQQALGQGPQFIFQYYEEEERQRGNFPDRFSGHQFPNYSSELNVNALLLGDSALYLCASSLAGSSGRGNEQFFGPGTRLTVL.

The chain combines TRBV4-3 with TRBJ2-3, with D possibly TRBD2 on 5 matching bases. Trimming left V 6 bases short and J 0 bases short, with 16 bases between. Per the germline V gene, CDR1 is LGHNA and CDR2 is YSLEER. This CDR3 has 16 amino acids. DNA of the CDR3: TGCGCCAGCAGTTCTAGCTGGCACTCTAGCACAGATACGCAGTATTTT. This codes for CASSSSWHSSTDTQYF.

The chain has TRBV25-1 and TRBJ2-7; 9 bases agree with TRBD1. Trimming removed 2 bases from V and 1 base from J; junction bases left unmatched: 3. The CDR3 runs to 15 residues. Germline V gene data show CDR1 as MGHDK and CDR2 as SYGVNS. The CDR3 protein is CASSEVGTGSYEQYF. DNA for the CDR3: TGTGCCAGCAGTGAAGTGGGGACAGGGTCCTACGAGCAGTACTTC.

This rearrangement joins TRBV7-9 to TRBJ2-5; TRBD1 agrees at 8 bases. Germline trimming cut 5 bases from V and 3 bases from J; bases unmatched to any gene: 8. The CDR3 is 15 amino acids. Germline V lookup: CDR1 SEHNR, CDR2 FQNEAQ (reference sequence). This CDR3 reads CASSRDRQWEETQYF. Here the CDR3 DNA reads TGTGCCAGCAGCCGGGACAGGCAGTGGGAAGAGACCCAGTACTTC.

This chain links TRBV7-3 with TRBJ2-5; 8 bases fit TRBD1. There are 13 residues in the CDR3. CDR1 SGHTA and CDR2 FQGTGA come from the germline V gene. V dropped 5 bases and J dropped 5; count of bases not matched to a gene: 4. The CDR3 bases are TGTGCCAGCAGCCGACAGGGGCGGGAGACCCAGTACTTC. Protein product: CASSRQGRETQYF.

This clone occurred once. This chain links TRBV7-9 with TRBJ1-2; D uncertain. CDR3 length: 13 residues. Germline V gene lookup returns CDR1 SEHNR and CDR2 FQNEAQ (reference sequence). V was cut by 2 bases and J by 3 bases, with 7 bases left in between. Written as DNA, the CDR3 is TGTGCCAGCAGCTTACGAAGAGACTATGGCTACACCTTC. This sequence encodes CASSLRRDYGYTF.

The DNA of the CDR3 is TGTGCCAGCAGCCCTACAGGGGCTGGAAACACCATATATTTT. Amino acids: CASSPTGAGNTIYF. The J gene is TRBJ1-3, the V gene TRBV7-3; 7 bases map to TRBD1. From germline, CDR1 is SGHTA and CDR2 FQGTGA. The junction had 3 bases not matched to a gene; V was cut back by 5 bases and J by 2 bases. CDR3 length equals 14 residues.

J is TRBJ2-3 and V is TRBV19; TRBD2 matches 9 bases. Germline loops: CDR1 LNHDA, CDR2 SQIVND (reference sequence). The CDR3 consists of 13 residues. J gave up 1 base and V 9 bases, and 2 bases lay outside the gene matches. CDR3: CASKRGGTDTQYF. CDR3 DNA sequence: TGTGCCAGCAAGCGGGGGGGCACAGATACGCAGTATTTT.

V usage is TRBV6-2 or TRBV6-3 and J usage is TRBJ2-7; D remains ambiguous. V was shortened by 0 bases and J by 6 bases, with 9 bases between the two germline ends. This CDR3 spans 13 amino acids. In germline, CDR1 is MNHEY, CDR2 SVGEGT. CDR3: CASSYSHGGEQYF. The CDR3 DNA reads TGTGCCAGCAGTTACTCTCATGGTGGCGAGCAGTACTTC.

The CDR3 reads CASSPDRAGASNQPQHF. CDR3 sequence (DNA): TGTGCCAGCTCTCCAGATCGGGCAGGGGCTTCCAATCAGCCCCAGCATTTT. The chain combines TRBV18 with TRBJ1-5; D is possibly TRBD1 (6 bases). Looked up from germline, CDR1 is KGHSH and CDR2 is LQKENI. The CDR3 contains 17 residues. V was trimmed by 6 bases and J by 3 bases, leaving 21 bases between them.

This clone was detected once. The CDR3 region is CAKPGQGTYEQYF. Written as DNA, the CDR3 is TGTGCCAAACCGGGACAGGGGACCTACGAGCAGTACTTC. This chain joins TRBV19 and TRBJ2-7; 10 nucleotides align to TRBD1. The CDR3 loop spans 13 amino acids. J gave up 2 bases and V 10 bases, and 5 bases lay outside the gene matches. Germline CDR1 LNHDA, CDR2 SQIVND (reference sequence). The variable domain in full, with the rest retrieved from reference TRBV19 and TRBJ2-7, is DGGITQSPKYLFRKEGQNVTLSCEQNLNHDAMYWYRQDPGQGLRLIYYSQIVNDFQKGDIAEGYSVSREKKESFPLTVTSAQKNPTAFYLCAKPGQGTYEQYFGPGTRLTVT.

The chain recombines TRBV6-5 with TRBJ2-3; D possibly uses TRBD1 or TRBD2 (5 bases each). With 6 bases removed from V and 3 bases from J, the gap between germline ends came to 13 bases. The length of the CDR3 is 14 residues. Looked up from germline, CDR1 is MNHEY and CDR2 is SVGAGI. CDR3: CASRGDWVTDTQYF. The CDR3 DNA sequence: TGTGCCAGCAGGGGGGATTGGGTAACAGATACGCAGTATTTT.

The genes are TRBV12-3 or TRBV12-4 and TRBJ2-3, with D unclear. The CDR3 totals 12 residues. V was shortened by 5 bases and J by 6 bases, with 9 bases between the two germline ends. CDR3 in amino acids: CASSVPRDTQYF. The CDR3 coding sequence is TGTGCCAGCAGTGTCCCTAGGGATACGCAGTATTTT.

This rearrangement joins TRBV11-3 to TRBJ2-4, with D tentatively TRBD1 or TRBD2 (5 bases each). This CDR3 has 14 amino acids. Trimming removed 4 bases from V and 8 bases from J, with 15 bases in between. The germline V gene has CDR1 SGHNT and CDR2 YENEEA. CDR3 bases: TGTGCCAGCAGCTCCCGGGCCCGAGGGGACATTCAGTACTTC. Translation gives CASSSRARGDIQYF.

The V and J genes are TRBV18 and TRBJ2-2, with a possible D match to TRBD1 (6 bases). The CDR3 consists of 16 residues. CDR1 KGHSH and CDR2 LQKENI come from the germline V gene. Trimming removed 3 bases from V and 0 bases from J, with 11 bases in between. The CDR3 protein is CASSPSRTANTGELFF. The CDR3 DNA reads as TGTGCCAGCTCACCCTCACGGACAGCGAACACCGGGGAGCTGTTTTTT.

The chain joins TRBV9 to TRBJ1-2; a weak D match, TRBD1 (5 bases). The CDR3 length is 17 residues. Per the germline V gene, CDR1 is SGDLS and CDR2 is YYNGEE. The V end lost 4 bases, the J end lost 3 bases, and 22 bases lay between the germline ends. The CDR3 bases are TGTGCCAGCAGCCCCCGGCGGAGCGTGGGGCGCGACTATGGCTACACCTTC. As protein: CASSPRRSVGRDYGYTF.

The chain couples TRBV7-8 to TRBJ2-3; D perhaps matches TRBD2 (6 bases). Looked up from germline, CDR1 is SGHVS and CDR2 is FQNEAQ. The CDR3 runs to 16 residues. The V and J ends lost 1 base and 0 bases respectively, with 11 bases between them. CDR3 sequence: CASSLVAAGSTDTQYF. The CDR3 DNA reads TGTGCCAGCAGCTTAGTGGCAGCGGGTAGCACAGATACGCAGTATTTT.

The chain is built from TRBV27 and TRBJ2-2, with D uncertain. CDR1 is MNHEY, CDR2 SMNVEV, per germline (reference sequence). Trimming removed 3 bases at V and 6 bases at J, with 5 bases between. The CDR3 totals 12 residues. The CDR3 nucleotides read TGTGCCAGCAGTTTTGGGGCCGGGGAGCTGTTTTTT. Its protein is CASSFGAGELFF.

This clone was counted between two and nine times. In the same sample, other DNA sequences code for this CDR3. The chain recombines TRBV5-1 with TRBJ1-5, with D possibly TRBD1 on 5 matching bases. Germline V CDR1 and CDR2: SGHRS, YFSETQ. Trimming pared 1 base from V and 1 base from J, leaving 9 bases between. CDR3 length: 15 amino acids. The CDR3 DNA follows: TGCGCCAGCAGCTTGTCAGGGAACAGCAATCAGCCCCAGCATTTT. Amino acids: CASSLSGNSNQPQHF.

This rearrangement joins TRBV27 to TRBJ1-1; a possible D gene is TRBD1 (5 bases). The CDR3 is made up of 13 amino acids. With 6 bases removed from V and 5 bases from J, the gap between germline ends came to 13 bases. CDR1 and CDR2 from the germline V gene are MNHEY and SMNVEV (reference sequence). The DNA for the CDR3 is TGTGCCAGCAGATCCAGGGTGATGACTGAAGCTTTCTTT. Translating it yields CASRSRVMTEAFF.